These 26 T cell receptor beta chains were all obtained from the same sample, sequenced in a study of shared clonotypes between healthy human individuals. Naive CD8 cells, CD45RO-negative and positively selected for CCR7, excluded terminally differentiated effector memory CD45RA+ cells. Produced via immunoSEQ multiplex PCR; TCRdb's table is partial and in-frame only. Of about 2 million clones listed, about 95% are singletons. The material sequenced was naive CD8+ T cells sorted from blood. Receptor source: a man between 18 and 29 years old in good health.

The V call is TRBV13, the J call TRBJ1-4; D uncertain. Germline V gene sequence: CDR1 PRHDT, CDR2 FYEKMQ (reference sequence). CDR3 length equals 16 residues. V was clipped by 6 bases and J by 2 bases, with 16 bases between them. The CDR3 sequence: CASSGSWEATNEKLFF. CDR3 DNA: TGTGCCAGCAGTGGGTCTTGGGAGGCGACTAATGAAAAACTGTTTTTT.

The chain carries TRBV28 and TRBJ1-4; D is undetermined. The CDR3 runs 15 residues. Deletions cut 6 bases from V and 3 bases from J, with 14 bases between. Germline CDR1 and CDR2: MDHEN and SYDVKM. CDR3 sequence (DNA): TGTGCCAGCAGCCCCGGTGAATCTTCTAATGAAAAACTGTTTTTT. Translated: CASSPGESSNEKLFF. Supplemented by reference TRBV28 and TRBJ1-4, the full variable domain reads DVKVTQSSRYLVKRTGEKVFLECVQDMDHENMFWYRQDPGLGLRLIYFSYDVKMKEKGDIPEGYSVSREKKERFSLILESASTNQTSMYLCASSPGESSNEKLFFGSGTQLSVL.

The chain employs TRBV29-1 and TRBJ1-3, with 10 bases identical to TRBD1. There are 13 residues in the CDR3. V gave up 4 bases and J gave up 7 bases; unmatched junction bases: 4. From germline, CDR1 is SQVTM and CDR2 ANQGSEA. Here the CDR3 DNA reads TGCAGCGTTGTGGACAGGGGGACGAACACCATATATTTT. Translation: CSVVDRGTNTIYF.

This chain joins TRBV11-2 and TRBJ2-5; 7 bases are a match to TRBD1. Germline loops: CDR1 SGHAT, CDR2 FQNNGV. V gave up 0 bases and J gave up 5 bases; unmatched junction bases: 12. This CDR3 contains 17 residues. The CDR3 loop is CASSLDRAAGGLETQYF. In nucleotides, the CDR3 is TGTGCCAGCAGCTTAGATAGAGCGGCAGGGGGTTTGGAGACCCAGTACTTC.

This clone was observed a handful of times. This chain joins TRBV9 and TRBJ1-4; 7 bases fit TRBD1. The CDR3 contains 14 residues. In germline, CDR1 is SGDLS, CDR2 YYNGEE. Trimming cost V 4 bases and J 2 bases; bases outside gene matches: 2. The CDR3 DNA is TGTGCCAGCAGCCCGGGACAGACTAATGAAAAACTGTTTTTT. Encoded protein: CASSPGQTNEKLFF.

The rearrangement links TRBV2 to TRBJ2-3; 8 nucleotides line up with TRBD2. Germline CDR1 is SNHLY and CDR2 is FYNNEI. The CDR3 contains 16 residues. The V segment lost 2 bases and the J segment 6 bases; nucleotides outside the gene matches: 10. In DNA form, the CDR3 reads TGTGCCAGCAGTGAACCACAGGACCGGGGGGGGGATACGCAGTATTTT. Residues: CASSEPQDRGGDTQYF.

This clone appeared once. The chain uses TRBV27 and TRBJ2-3; D is unresolved. The germline V gene has CDR1 MNHEY and CDR2 SMNVEV (reference sequence). Trimming shortened V by 4 bases and J by 2 bases, and 7 bases separated the two germline ends. The CDR3 totals 13 residues. The DNA of the CDR3 is TGTGCCAGCAGTTACTCTAACACAGATACGCAGTATTTT. This translates into CASSYSNTDTQYF.

The rearrangement uses TRBV25-1 and TRBJ1-2, with D tentatively TRBD1 (5 bases). V dropped 1 base and J dropped 13 bases, with 16 bases sitting between them. The CDR3 consists of 13 residues. Per the germline V gene, CDR1 is MGHDK and CDR2 is SYGVNS. The CDR3 DNA is TGTGCCAGCAGTGAATTGGCTGGCGGGGCTCGCACCTTC. Its translation is CASSELAGGARTF.

CDR3 DNA: TGTGCCAGCAGCCAAGGACTGGGGGGCGGGGAGCTGTTTTTT. Amino acids: CASSQGLGGGELFF. This chain uses TRBV4-2 with TRBJ2-2; the D gene is possibly TRBD2 (6 bases). Trimming pared 1 base from V and 7 bases from J, leaving 10 bases between. The CDR3 length is 14 residues. In germline, CDR1 is LGHNA, CDR2 YNFKEQ.

V usage is TRBV2 and J usage is TRBJ1-4, with D unclear. This CDR3 is 16 amino acids long. Germline V lookup: CDR1 SNHLY, CDR2 FYNNEI. V was pared by 1 base and J by 3 bases, with 12 bases between. In nucleotides, the CDR3 is TGTGCCAGCAGTGAAGGCGTTCCGAGGGCTAATGAAAAACTGTTTTTT. The encoded protein is CASSEGVPRANEKLFF.

The chain carries TRBV27 and TRBJ1-1; 7 bases align to TRBD1. The CDR3 has 15 amino acids. Per the germline V gene, CDR1 is MNHEY and CDR2 is SMNVEV (reference sequence). V lost 5 bases and J lost 4; bases outside the gene matches: 10. CDR3 region: CASSPLPAGGTEAFF. The DNA for the CDR3 is TGTGCCAGCAGTCCCCTCCCGGCAGGGGGCACTGAAGCTTTCTTT.

The chain uses TRBV5-6 and TRBJ2-7; no clear D gene. This CDR3 spans 14 amino acids. Germline V lookup: CDR1 SGHDT, CDR2 YYEEEE. Trimming stripped 0 bases from V and 10 bases from J, with 17 bases between. The CDR3 DNA follows: TGTGCCAGCAGCTTGGCCGACCCGGCCGGCGGACAGTACTTC. Amino acids: CASSLADPAGGQYF.

The V and J genes are TRBV27 and TRBJ2-1, with D possibly being TRBD1 (5 bases). V lost 3 bases, J lost 5 bases, and 14 bases lay in between. Per the germline V gene, CDR1 is MNHEY and CDR2 is SMNVEV (reference sequence). This CDR3 spans 15 amino acids. CDR3 nucleotide sequence: TGTGCCAGCAGTTTGTCAGGGCCCCTCGACAATGAGCAGTTCTTC. Its protein is CASSLSGPLDNEQFF.

This clone was recorded only once. The chain recombines TRBV7-2 with TRBJ2-7; no reliable D call. Germline V gene data show CDR1 as SGHTA and CDR2 as FQGNSA. This CDR3 is built from 12 residues. The V and J ends lost 1 base and 6 bases respectively, with 7 bases between them. CDR3 coding DNA: TGTGCCAGCAGCTTAGAGTACACCGAGCAGTACTTC. This gives the protein CASSLEYTEQYF.

This chain links TRBV6-5 with TRBJ2-3; 9 bases agree with TRBD2. V was pared by 5 bases and J by 5 bases, with 5 bases of the junction left unmatched. The CDR3 spans 14 residues. Germline V lookup: CDR1 MNHEY, CDR2 SVGAGI. In nucleotides, the CDR3 is TGTGCCAGCAGTCCGACTAGCGGCCAAGATACGCAGTATTTT. This encodes CASSPTSGQDTQYF.

V gene TRBV11-2 combines with J gene TRBJ1-2; D gene ambiguous. From germline, CDR1 is SGHAT and CDR2 FQNNGV. There are 13 residues in the CDR3. V gave up 1 base and J gave up 7 bases, with 10 bases separating them. DNA of the CDR3: TGTGCCAGCAGCTTAGCCCGATTGAGTGGCTACACCTTC. As protein: CASSLARLSGYTF.

This clone was counted a few times. This sequence joins TRBV5-4 and TRBJ1-2; 9 bases fit TRBD1. This CDR3 is built from 15 residues. CDR1 SGHNT and CDR2 YYREEE come from the germline V gene (reference sequence). V trimming: 2 bases; J trimming: 3 bases; junction bases outside the gene matches: 5. The CDR3 bases are TGTGCCAGCAGCTTAGGGACAGGGAATCACTATGGCTACACCTTC. Residues: CASSLGTGNHYGYTF.

V gene TRBV6-1 combines with J gene TRBJ1-5; D unresolved. This CDR3 has 15 residues. Per the germline V gene, CDR1 is MNHNS and CDR2 is SASEGT. Trimming removed 8 bases at V and 4 bases at J, with 18 bases between. CDR3 sequence reads: CASRQLLGPNQPQHF. The CDR3 DNA reads as TGTGCCAGCCGACAATTACTGGGCCCAAATCAGCCCCAGCATTTT.

As for this clone: Possible read error: a much larger clone is one base away. The chain recombines TRBV29-1 with TRBJ1-1; tentatively, D is TRBD1 (6 bases). CDR3 size: 12 residues. From germline, CDR1 is SQVTM and CDR2 ANQGSEA. The CDR3 loop is CSVKDRSTEAFF. The DNA of the CDR3 is TGCAGCGTTAAAGACAGGAGCACTGAAGCTTTCTTT.

The chain is built from TRBV29-1 and TRBJ2-1, with 11 bases matching TRBD2. This CDR3 contains 18 residues. J lost 0 bases, V lost 3 bases, and 10 bases had no gene match. Germline CDR1 is SQVTM and CDR2 is ANQGSEA. For the CDR3, the DNA is TGCAGCGTTGAGAAAGAGGCTAGCGGGAGGATCTCCTACAATGAGCAGTTCTTC. Translating it yields CSVEKEASGRISYNEQFF.

This chain uses TRBV11-2 with TRBJ2-2, with D unresolved. The CDR3 covers 13 residues. Germline values: CDR1 SGHAT, CDR2 FQNNGV. V lost 2 bases, J lost 6 bases, and 7 bases lay in between. The CDR3 loop reads CASSLTLSGELFF. The CDR3 DNA follows: TGTGCCAGCAGCTTAACGTTGTCCGGGGAGCTGTTTTTT.

This clone was detected only once. V gene TRBV6-5 combines with J gene TRBJ1-1; 9 bases match TRBD1. CDR3 size: 14 residues. Germline V gene data show CDR1 as MNHEY and CDR2 as SVGAGI. Germline trimming cut 6 bases from V and 6 bases from J; bases unmatched to any gene: 8. CDR3 residues: CASRSPGTGPEAFF. DNA of the CDR3: TGTGCCAGCAGAAGTCCTGGGACAGGGCCTGAAGCTTTCTTT.

The rearrangement links TRBV6-6 to TRBJ1-5, with 8 positions matching TRBD1. With 4 bases clipped from V and 7 bases from J, the junction kept 12 bases outside the gene matches. Germline lookup yields CDR1 MNHNY and CDR2 SVGAGI (reference sequence). The CDR3 extends over 16 amino acids. As DNA, the CDR3 is TGTGCCAGCAGTTGGTCAGGGGGCGCGGAAAAACAGCCCCAGCATTTT. It codes for CASSWSGGAEKQPQHF.

The chain recombines TRBV27 with TRBJ2-7; 9 bases are a match to TRBD1. CDR3 length: 15 residues. V lost 5 bases to trimming and J lost 5 bases; unmatched junction nucleotides: 10. Germline V gene lookup returns CDR1 MNHEY and CDR2 SMNVEV (reference sequence). The CDR3 reads CASSGGDRVPNEQYF. In nucleotides, the CDR3 is TGTGCCAGCAGTGGTGGGGACAGGGTCCCCAACGAGCAGTACTTC.

V gene TRBV9 combines with J gene TRBJ2-4; 7 bases are a match to TRBD2. CDR3 size: 15 residues. The ends lost 0 bases at V and 6 bases at J; junction bases unmatched: 6. The germline V gene encodes CDR1 SGDLS and CDR2 YYNGEE. The CDR3 sequence: CASSVAAGLLNIQYF. The DNA of the CDR3 is TGTGCCAGCAGCGTAGCTGCGGGACTACTAAACATTCAGTACTTC. The full variable domain, with the rest looked up from reference TRBV9 and TRBJ2-4, is DSGVTQTPKHLITATGQRVTLRCSPRSGDLSVYWYQQSLDQGLQFLIQYYNGEERAKGNILERFSAQQFPDLHSELNLSSLELGDSALYFCASSVAAGLLNIQYFGAGTRLSVL.

The sample holds a few counts of this clone. V gene TRBV4-1 combines with J gene TRBJ1-5, with TRBD1 as a possible D gene (6 bases). Germline loops: CDR1 MGHRA, CDR2 YSYEKL. V shed 1 base and J shed 3 bases, with 13 bases lying between them. The CDR3 is made up of 16 amino acids. CDR3 nucleotides: TGCGCCAGCAGCCAAGGGGCGGACAGCGACAATCAGCCCCAGCATTTT. Its translation: CASSQGADSDNQPQHF.